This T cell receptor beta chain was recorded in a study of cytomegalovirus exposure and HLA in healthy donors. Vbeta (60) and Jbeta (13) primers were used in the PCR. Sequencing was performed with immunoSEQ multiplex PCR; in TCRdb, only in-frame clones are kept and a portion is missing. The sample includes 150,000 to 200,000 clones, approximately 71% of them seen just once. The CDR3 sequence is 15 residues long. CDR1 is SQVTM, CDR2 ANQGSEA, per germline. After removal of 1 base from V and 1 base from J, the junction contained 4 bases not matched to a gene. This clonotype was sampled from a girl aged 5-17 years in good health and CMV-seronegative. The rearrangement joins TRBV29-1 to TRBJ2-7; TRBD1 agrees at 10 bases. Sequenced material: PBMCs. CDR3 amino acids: CSVEVGGQGSYEQYF. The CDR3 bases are TGCAGCGTTGAAGTTGGGGGACAGGGGTCCTACGAGCAGTACTTC.